Listed here is a single TCR beta chain. Its antigen is unknown. With only one base between it and a far larger clone, this is likely a read error. This is likely a read error, given that the CDR3 carries no conserved phenylalanine or tryptophan at its end. The time point label here, explained by the study, means: after trial treatment. Reading the label with the study, this specimen's treatment or condition is: LDRT plus nivolumab, ipilimumab, low-dose cyclophosphamide and aspirin (RACIN trial). The donors took part in RACIN, a single-arm, phase I, dose-escalation trial that combined nivolumab, ipilimumab, aspirin, low-dose cyclophosphamide and low-dose radiotherapy. Patients with advanced, TIL-negative solid tumors were considered eligible. These data are taken from a study of low-dose radiotherapy and immunotherapy resistance in tumors (dated by TCRdb to between 2020 and 2023). In terms of the full investigation: In Cohort 1, 0.5 Gy per fraction was delivered every 2 weeks, and a total PTV dose of 6.5 Gy was prescribed. Cyclophosphamide 200 mg/m2 was given intravenously every two weeks, one day before each radiation and immunotherapy administration. Eight patients were included in the translational analysis: three from the first dose cohort and the first five from the second dose cohort. Starting on cycle 1 day 1, patients took 300 mg of aspirin by mouth once daily for four cycles. No randomization into treatment groups was done for the people taking part in the trial. For Cohort 2, the dose was 1 Gy per fraction given every two weeks, adding up to 13 Gy in total across 26 weeks. Patients were given nivolumab as a 240 mg flat dose every two weeks and ipilimumab at 1 mg/kg every six weeks, with both drugs delivered intravenously.

The listed sequencing device is Illumina HiSeq 2500. First-strand cDNA was synthesized using Superscript III and a set of TRAV- and TRBV-specific primers, so that both TCRalpha and TCRbeta chains were covered. TCRs were amplified for 20 to 25 PCR cycles with Phusion, using a constant-region primer paired with the adapter attached to the V primers. The MessageAmp II aRNA Amplification Kit was used to amplify the isolated mRNA, with in vitro transcription run for 15 to 20 hours at 37 degrees C. The Dynabeads mRNA DIRECT Purification Kit was used to isolate the mRNA for TCR sequencing. Indexed Illumina adapters were added in a second Phusion PCR of 25 to 30 cycles, after which AMPure XP beads were used to purify the products. The published analysis was carried out like this. Using custom Perl scripts, TCR sequences that encoded the same protein were pooled, out-of-frame sequences were dropped, and the abundance of each clonotype was calculated. Any TCR sequence supported by only a single read was excluded from analysis. The metrics used to describe the repertoires included Shannon entropy, Gini index, clonality, richness, and the frequency of TCRs shared between repertoires. Through fastp at Q25 and MiXCR, TCRdb rebuilt clones from the public reads, retaining in-frame beta chains. Records with the same CDR3 protein are collapsed into one entry carrying the most frequent genes and DNA. Clone size and V and J calls follow TCRdb, not the original study. For this sample there are tens of thousands of distinct CDR3 sequences; less than 25% appear just once. The ten biggest clones cover 9.5% to 15% of the sample.

V loses 8 bases, J loses 2 bases, and the germline ends lie 16 bases apart. CDR1 MNHEY and CDR2 SMNVEV are derived from the germline V gene (reference sequence). The CDR3 numbers 15 amino acids, ends counted. Only the CDR3 part of the read is kept: 45 bases, read in frame from the first base. The chain is assembled from TRBV27 and TRBJ1-5; the best D guess is TRBD1, with 5 bases matching. This clonotype was sampled from a female donor with ovarian cancer. This material consisted of PBMCs, taken after low-dose radiotherapy plus immunotherapy. This receptor has the CDR3 CASGGRGRGNQPQHL. The nucleotides are TGTGCCAGCGGGGGTCGGGGCAGGGGCAATCAGCCCCAGCATCTT.